This T cell receptor (beta chain) stems from a study of response to subunit inactivated influenza vaccine (dated by TCRdb to 2016 to 2019). Concerning the study at large: Deep quantitative profiling of the T cell receptor repertoire was used in the study to follow responses to a trivalent subunit inactivated influenza vaccine.

Worth noting for this clonotype: Its cognate antigen has yet to be identified. No base-level quality is on record; no much larger clone is a single base apart.

The CDR3 contains 16 residues, cysteine and phenylalanine counted. The entry retains the CDR3 DNA only, 48 bases that are in frame from base 1. The germline V gene specifies MNHEY as CDR1 and SVGEGT as CDR2. Trimming removed 4 bases from V and 9 bases from J, leaving 23 bases between the germline ends. The library was generated by RT-PCR. Instrument on record: Illumina HiSeq 2500. TCRdb took the public reads, trimmed them with fastp at Q25, ran MiXCR for clone calling and kept in-frame beta chains. Each entry is one CDR3 protein sequence, shown with its most common DNA and genes. Counted in this sample were more than 550,000 distinct CDR3 sequences; about 10% of them appeared once. The top ten clonotypes cover roughly a tenth of the sample. The investigation overall reported the following: The authors suggested that each seasonal influenza vaccination may recruit only a limited number of new T cells.

Rearrangement joined TRBV6-2 or TRBV6-3 to TRBJ2-3; perhaps TRBD1 is the D gene, with 6 bases matching. This sample comprised PBMCs from blood, obtained on the day of vaccination. This clonotype was sampled from a man in his fifties who received an inactivated influenza vaccine. Donor details come from another sample of the same person, matched by shared clones. The CDR3 region has the sequence CASSSYTGSSVKTQYF. The sequenced DNA is TGTGCCAGCAGTTCCTATACAGGGTCCTCTGTCAAGACGCAGTATTTT.